The clone carrying this TCR beta chain came up once. What it binds is not known. This entry comes from a study of brain metastases from non-small cell lung cancer. Findings of the study overall: Compared with their matched primary tumors, roughly 60% of brain metastases showed expanded T-cell clones. Compared with primary tumors, brain metastases showed less T-cell infiltration. Metastases had sparse T cells but largely shared repertoires with primaries.

CDR3 length: 12 residues. Trimming took off 3 bases at V and 7 bases at J, with 7 bases between the two ends. Sequenced by immunoSEQ multiplex PCR; TCRdb stores in-frame clones only, minus some. This table holds thousands of clones, roughly 88% found once. The chain couples TRBV12-3 or TRBV12-4 to TRBJ1-5; no clear D. The specimen sequenced was primary lung tumor tissue. The TCR was taken from a donor at least 40 years old with non-small cell lung cancer. CDR3 loop: CASSFQEQPQHF. Here the CDR3 DNA reads TGTGCCAGCAGTTTTCAGGAACAGCCCCAGCATTTT.